This TCR beta chain was obtained from a study of blood T cell repertoires in COVID-19. About the research overall: COVID-19 samples collected from the United States, Italy and Spain covered acute and convalescent phases. The analysed material was cDNA or gDNA that came from T cells, B-cell-depleted T cells, or PBMCs.

Per the original methods: By means of reference gene primer amplification, nucleated cell counts were estimated. Sequenced by immunoSEQ multiplex PCR; TCRdb stores in-frame clones only, minus some. V and J calls and clone size are copied from that table; D and trimming were computed from the DNA. In the table there are approximately 240,000 clones, about nine tenths of which are singletons. Trimming took 0 bases from V and 5 from J, leaving 13 bases between them. The CDR3 totals 15 residues. Germline values: CDR1 LGHDT, CDR2 YNNKEL (reference sequence). Patients in Seattle were enrolled during active infection, then followed longitudinally.

The origin of this receptor is a young man with COVID-19, enrolled during active disease. V is TRBV3-1 (or the pseudogene TRBV3-2) and J is TRBJ1-2; D unresolved. The material sequenced was peripheral blood. The CDR3 sequence: CASSQDRGFGYGYTF. The CDR3 DNA follows: TGTGCCAGCAGCCAAGATCGGGGTTTCGGGTATGGCTACACCTTC.